Listed below are T cell receptor beta chains from one sample, sequenced in a study of Graves' ophthalmopathy and Graves' hyperthyroidism. TCRdb re-called the multiplex PCR reads through MiXCR, storing one row per CDR3 protein. Of over a million distinct CDR3 sequences listed, roughly two fifths were seen once; the top ten hold 11%. The specimen was peripheral blood or thyroid tissue (not recorded which). The receptor set was obtained from an adult man with Graves' hyperthyroidism. Each CDR3 is given with its conserved first and last residue. A D gene is named only where the DNA matches it firmly. Size tells how often a clone was seen (once, few, many) or the class of an expanded clone, and some rows leave it out.

cdr3_nt cdr3_aa j_call v_call clone_size d_call
TGTGCCAGCAGTATTCCCGGGACCGATCTGAGCAATCAGCCCCAGCATTTT CASSIPGTDLSNQPQHF TRBJ1-5 TRBV6-1 . .
TGTGCCAGCAGAGCCGGGACAGGGAGTGCAGCTTTCTTT CASRAGTGSAAFF TRBJ1-1 TRBV9 many TRBD1
TGTGCCAGCAGCCTAGGAGGACTAGCGATGAACACCGGGGAGCTGTTTTTT CASSLGGLAMNTGELFF TRBJ2-2 TRBV4-2 many TRBD2
TGTGCCATCAGTGACTCCGGGTCTAACTCTGGAAACACCATATATTTT CAISDSGSNSGNTIYF TRBJ1-3 TRBV10-3 many .
TGTGCCAGCAGCCCCCGGGCACTCTACGAGCAGTACTTC CASSPRALYEQYF TRBJ2-7 TRBV7-2 many .
TGTGCCAGCAGTACAGGGGGCTGGTTCGCTGAAGCTTTCTTT CASSTGGWFAEAFF TRBJ1-1 TRBV7-9 . TRBD1
TGTGCCAGCAGCACGGGTCTCTCTGGAAACACCATATATTTT CASSTGLSGNTIYF TRBJ1-3 TRBV7-2 many .
TGCAGCGTTGTAATTCGGCTGGACTCCGAGCAGTACTTC CSVVIRLDSEQYF TRBJ2-7 TRBV29-1 many .
TGTGCCAGCAGCTCAAGGGACCTCCTCTACTACGAGCAGTACTTC CASSSRDLLYYEQYF TRBJ2-7 TRBV13 many .
TGTGCCAGCAGTCACAACGACGCCGGGACACCCTCCGATGGGCAGTACTTC CASSHNDAGTPSDGQYF TRBJ2-7 TRBV6-4 . .
TGTGCCAGCAGTTTACTTACGGGCACTGAAGCTTTCTTT CASSLLTGTEAFF TRBJ1-1 TRBV12-3/TRBV12-4 many .
TGTGCCAGCAGCGTAGGGGACGGGAGCCCCTACGAGCAGTACTTC CASSVGDGSPYEQYF TRBJ2-7 TRBV9 few .
TGTGCCGGGTCACAGGGGAACACTGAAGCTTTCTTT CAGSQGNTEAFF TRBJ1-1 TRBV2 . .
TGTGCCACCCTAGGGACAGGGGCCGGCTCCAGAGAGACCCAGTACTTC CATLGTGAGSRETQYF TRBJ2-5 TRBV10-3 . TRBD1
TGTGCCAGCAGTTTTAGAAGCGCTTTTCAGGGGCAGAGATCAGCCACTGAAGCTTTCTTT CASSFRSAFQGQRSATEAFF TRBJ1-1 TRBV12-3/TRBV12-4 . .
TGTGCCAGCAGACTGAATAGCCGGGACCTAGGTGAAGCTTTCTTT CASRLNSRDLGEAFF TRBJ1-1 TRBV7-9 many .
TGTGCCAGCAGCGTAGGTGTGGGCGCGGCTGGCTACACCTTC CASSVGVGAAGYTF TRBJ1-2 TRBV9 . .
TGCGCCAGCAGCCAAAGTCCGGATGAGCAGTACTTC CASSQSPDEQYF TRBJ2-7 TRBV4-1 few .
TGTACCAGCAGAGATATAGGGCCTCAAGAGACCCAGTACTTC CTSRDIGPQETQYF TRBJ2-5 TRBV11-2 . .
TGTGCCACCGCCAGGGTTCAGGCGATAAATGAAGCTTTCTTT CATARVQAINEAFF TRBJ1-1 TRBV6-5 many .
TGCAGTGCTAGAGCCATCCAGGGGTCCCCGGACTCACCCCTCCACTTT CSARAIQGSPDSPLHF TRBJ1-6 TRBV20-1 few .
TGTGCCAGCAGGCTGGGGCCTAGCGGACCCTACGAGCAGTACTTC CASRLGPSGPYEQYF TRBJ2-7 TRBV7-2 . TRBD2
TGTGCCAGCAGTGAAGAGGCGGGACAGTACTTCATCGGGGAGCTGTTTTTT CASSEEAGQYFIGELFF TRBJ2-2 TRBV6-1 . .
TGTGCCAGCAGACCTCCGGGACTAGCGATCGAGCAGTACTTC CASRPPGLAIEQYF TRBJ2-7 TRBV12-3/TRBV12-4 . TRBD2
TGTGCCAGCAGCTCAGTCCAAGGGAACACTGAAGCTTTCTTT CASSSVQGNTEAFF TRBJ1-1 TRBV7-9 many .
TGTGCCGGCAGTGAGACGAAGGTTGGCGGGGAGCTGTTTTTT CAGSETKVGGELFF TRBJ2-2 TRBV6-5 . .
TGTGCCGTCGGCTCCTATGGCTACACCTTC CAVGSYGYTF TRBJ1-2 TRBV7-2 many .
TGTGCCAGCAGCCAAGTCACTAGCAGAACTGTCGAGCAGTACTTC CASSQVTSRTVEQYF TRBJ2-7 TRBV12-3/TRBV12-4 . .
TGTGCCAGTAGTATCGGACGGACTGAGGAGACCCAGTACTTC CASSIGRTEETQYF TRBJ2-5 TRBV19 . .
TGTGCCAGCAGCTTCGGTTGGGAGACCCAGTACTTC CASSFGWETQYF TRBJ2-5 TRBV7-2 many .
TGCAGTGCTAGTTCTGGCAGGGTAACCGGGGAGCTGTTTTTT CSASSGRVTGELFF TRBJ2-2 TRBV20-1 many .